What follows describes a single T cell receptor beta chain. What this receptor recognizes is not known. No base quality values were provided; no much bigger clone lies one nucleotide off. This entry belongs to a study of metastatic and nonmetastatic thyroid tumors (TCRdb year 2020). Study-level background: For patients with malignant and with benign thyroid disease, the researchers compared repertoires between peripheral blood samples and tumor or nodule tissue samples.

None of the patients had been given any treatment before thyroid surgery. The study retrospectively analysed patient clinical samples collected from about 2012 to 2018 using T-cell receptor beta sequencing. Library preparation employed PCR. The run used an Illumina HiSeq 4000. High-throughput sequencing was used to profile the CDR3 region of the TCR beta-chain in every patient. The published analysis was carried out like this. A classifier to discriminate distant-metastatic papillary thyroid cancer patients was built from CDR3 differences across clinicopathological groups. The Shannon index was used to measure repertoire diversity, and the Morisita-Horn index was used to measure how similar tumor and blood repertoires were. TCRdb reran the public reads through fastp at Q25 and MiXCR, keeping productive beta chains. The authors' filters were not applied to this entry. The sample has roughly 34,000 clones on record, around 33% of them singletons. Jointly, the top ten make up 15% to 20% of the sample.

General conclusions and limits of the study: In both blood and tumor samples, TCR beta diversity was reported to be significantly higher in malignant tumors than in benign nodules.

Sequences SGHVS (CDR1) and FNYEAQ (CDR2) are obtained from the germline V gene. The CDR3 goes from the cysteine to the phenylalanine over 13 residues. The retained sequence is limited to the CDR3, 39 bases, with the frame set at the first base. The germline ends are 7 bases apart after V is trimmed by 1 base and J by 3 bases. The receptor was isolated from a female donor with papillary thyroid cancer or a benign thyroid nodule (not recorded which). Some clones in this sample may be carry-over from other donors' samples. The chain was built from TRBV7-6 and TRBJ2-7; 6 matching bases give a weak D call of TRBD1. The sample comprised tumor tissue. CDR3 protein: CASSLGDNYEQYF. The DNA sequence reads TGTGCCAGCAGCTTAGGGGACAACTACGAGCAGTACTTC.